Below, 25 T cell receptor beta chains from the same sample are listed, as sequenced in a study of blood T cell repertoires in COVID-19. Sequencing was performed with immunoSEQ multiplex PCR; in TCRdb, only in-frame clones are kept and a portion is missing. This sample has roughly 260,000 clones, with approximately 89% found just once. The sequencing sample was made of peripheral blood. The source of these receptors is a woman aged 45-65 years with acute or convalescent COVID-19.

V and J are TRBV14 and TRBJ1-3; the match to TRBD1 covers 7 bases. V was pared by 2 bases and J by 0 bases, with 7 bases of the junction left unmatched. The CDR3 is 17 residues long. CDR1 is SGHDN and CDR2 is FVKESK in the germline V gene. The CDR3 DNA reads TGTGCCAGCAGCCAACTAGGGACAGCTAACTCTGGAAACACCATATATTTT. Protein sequence: CASSQLGTANSGNTIYF.

The chain links TRBV6-2 or TRBV6-3 to TRBJ2-3; 7 positions agree with TRBD2. V lost 6 bases, J lost 0 bases, and 12 bases stayed unmatched. The CDR3 runs 17 residues. CDR1 is MNHEY and CDR2 is SVGEGT in the germline V gene. CDR3 protein: CASSFLSSGLSTDTQYF. In DNA form, the CDR3 reads TGTGCCAGCAGCTTCTTATCTAGCGGCCTAAGCACAGATACGCAGTATTTT.

The CDR3 DNA is TGTGCCAGCAGCGTAGAATCGTACCAAGAGACCCAGTACTTC. Protein sequence: CASSVESYQETQYF. The chain carries TRBV9 and TRBJ2-5, with unresolved D. Germline V gene lookup returns CDR1 SGDLS and CDR2 YYNGEE. V lost 0 bases, J lost 0 bases, and 6 bases lay in between. The CDR3 extends over 14 amino acids.

The V and J genes are TRBV18 and TRBJ2-3; D is unresolved. CDR1 is KGHSH and CDR2 is LQKENI in the germline V gene. The length of the CDR3 is 16 residues. The V end was cut by 3 bases, the J end by 2 bases, with 15 bases between. CDR3 sequence (DNA): TGTGCCAGCTCACCGACGGCAGGCCAGGACACAGATACGCAGTATTTT. This translates into CASSPTAGQDTDTQYF.

This clone was seen a few times. CDR3 sequence: CAWRRLISGRGTDTQYF. CDR3 nucleotide sequence: TGTGCCTGGAGACGTCTTATTAGCGGGAGGGGGACAGATACGCAGTATTTT. V gene TRBV30 combines with J gene TRBJ2-3; 11 bases agree with TRBD2. The CDR3 length is 17 residues. Trimming cost V 3 bases and J 3 bases; bases outside gene matches: 11. Germline CDR1 reads GTSNPN; CDR2 reads SVGIG (reference sequence).

The rearrangement links TRBV9 to TRBJ2-4; a possible D gene is TRBD2 (5 bases). Trimming shortened V by 0 bases and J by 0 bases, and 16 bases separated the two germline ends. Germline-derived CDR1 and CDR2 are SGDLS and YYNGEE. The CDR3 runs to 18 residues. Here the CDR3 reads CASSVGTHGTLAKNIQYF. The DNA of the CDR3 is TGTGCCAGCAGCGTAGGGACTCACGGAACCTTAGCCAAAAACATTCAGTACTTC.

This rearrangement joins TRBV5-1 to TRBJ1-2, with TRBD1 identical over 8 bases. Germline trimming cut 4 bases from V and 2 bases from J; bases unmatched to any gene: 7. The CDR3 totals 15 residues. Per the germline V gene, CDR1 is SGHRS and CDR2 is YFSETQ. The DNA of the CDR3 is TGCGCCAGCAGCGTCTGGACAGGGTCGAACTATGGCTACACCTTC. Amino acids: CASSVWTGSNYGYTF.

This CDR3 is CSVDDSRQSTQYF. DNA for the CDR3: TGCAGCGTTGACGACTCACGGCAGTCGACGCAGTATTTT. J is TRBJ2-3 and V is TRBV29-1; no firm D call. Germline assignment: CDR1 SQVTM and CDR2 ANQGSEA. V lost 3 bases and J lost 9, with 16 bases in between. The CDR3 loop spans 13 amino acids.

This clone was observed a handful of times. This chain uses TRBV5-4 with TRBJ1-3; 9 positions match TRBD1. This CDR3 region has 18 residues. V lost 2 bases to trimming and J lost 3 bases; unmatched junction nucleotides: 12. Germline CDR1 reads SGHNT; CDR2 reads YYREEE (reference sequence). The CDR3 DNA reads as TGTGCCAGCAGCTTCTCCCGGACAGGGGATGAGGTTGGAAACACCATATATTTT. Translation: CASSFSRTGDEVGNTIYF.

This clone was seen just once. One end of the junction fails to match germline, which may point to a read error. CDR3 in DNA: TGTGCCAGCAGCTTAGAGCGGGTGGCTCGGGGGGTCTTC. This translates into CASSLERVARGVF. The chain couples TRBV11-2 to TRBJ2-1; TRBD2 matches at 7 bases. Germline lookup yields CDR1 SGHAT and CDR2 FQNNGV. This CDR3 region has 13 residues.

CDR3 region: CASRTGIYYEQYF. As DNA, the CDR3 is TGTGCCAGCAGGACAGGGATTTACTACGAGCAGTACTTC. This chain uses TRBV27 with TRBJ2-7; 7 nucleotides match TRBD1. Trimming took 6 bases from V and 3 from J; bases not matched to a gene: 5. This CDR3 has 13 amino acids. Germline assignment: CDR1 MNHEY and CDR2 SMNVEV (reference sequence).

Only one count was recorded for this clone. The genes are TRBV6-5 and TRBJ2-1; 8 positions match TRBD1. This CDR3 contains 16 residues. The V and J ends lost 2 bases and 4 bases, in that order; junction bases with no gene match: 7. Germline values: CDR1 MNHEY, CDR2 SVGAGI. Here the CDR3 reads CASSYAPGQAYNEQFF. The CDR3 DNA follows: TGTGCCAGCAGTTACGCTCCGGGACAGGCTTACAATGAGCAGTTCTTC.

The chain links TRBV5-5 to TRBJ2-7; no firm D call. The CDR3 is 13 amino acids. Germline lookup yields CDR1 SGHKS and CDR2 YYEKEE (reference sequence). The V end was cut by 0 bases, the J end by 3 bases, with 7 bases between. The CDR3 region is CASSLVAVYEQYF. The CDR3 DNA follows: TGTGCCAGCAGCTTGGTTGCAGTCTACGAGCAGTACTTC.

This clone was observed a few times. V and J are TRBV5-1 and TRBJ1-1; D might be TRBD1 (6 bases). Trimming took off 0 bases at V and 9 bases at J, with 12 bases between the two ends. This CDR3 contains 13 residues. Germline loops: CDR1 SGHRS, CDR2 YFSETQ. In DNA, the CDR3 is TGCGCCAGCAGCTTGGCAGGGGCAGGGAAAGCTTTCTTT. Protein product: CASSLAGAGKAFF.

V usage is TRBV20-1 and J usage is TRBJ2-7, with 11 bases lining up with TRBD1. The V segment lost 3 bases and the J segment 6 bases; nucleotides outside the gene matches: 7. The CDR3 is made up of 14 amino acids. CDR1 and CDR2 (germline): DFQATT, SNEGSKA (reference sequence). CDR3 nucleotides: TGCAGTGCTAGTAAGGACAGGGGGCGGGTCGAGCAGTACTTC. Its translation is CSASKDRGRVEQYF.

This chain links TRBV2 with TRBJ1-3; 8 bases map to TRBD1. The V gene's germline CDR1 is SNHLY and CDR2 FYNNEI. CDR3 length: 14 amino acids. Trimming cost V 6 bases and J 2 bases; bases outside gene matches: 3. The CDR3 DNA reads TGTGCCAGCAGATGGACAGGGACTGGAAACACCATATATTTT. Translating it yields CASRWTGTGNTIYF.

This chain links TRBV7-2 with TRBJ1-1, with unresolved D. This CDR3 is built from 13 residues. Trimming took 5 bases from V and 11 from J, leaving 18 bases between them. Looked up from germline, CDR1 is SGHTA and CDR2 is FQGNSA. This CDR3 is CASSPGPPRRAFF. The CDR3 DNA is TGTGCCAGCAGCCCTGGGCCTCCTAGGAGGGCTTTCTTT.

The rearrangement joins TRBV19 to TRBJ2-7; maybe TRBD1 (6 bases). Germline V CDR1 and CDR2: LNHDA, SQIVND (reference sequence). The CDR3 contains 15 residues. Trimming removed 1 base from V and 1 base from J, with 11 bases in between. The CDR3 loop is CASSIVGTPSYEQYF. The CDR3 DNA is TGTGCCAGTAGTATAGTTGGGACACCTTCCTACGAGCAGTACTTC.

The J gene is TRBJ1-1, the V gene TRBV28; 8 bases match TRBD1. The ends lost 7 bases at V and 1 base at J; junction bases unmatched: 8. The CDR3 spans 15 residues. Germline CDR1 reads MDHEN; CDR2 reads SYDVKM. The CDR3 bases are TGTGCCAGCAACAGGGGGGTTGGGAGGAACACTGAAGCTTTCTTT. Translation: CASNRGVGRNTEAFF.

The V and J genes are TRBV19 and TRBJ1-5; TRBD1 aligns across 7 bases. Trimming took 6 bases from V and 2 from J; bases not matched to a gene: 4. The CDR3 is 14 amino acids. Germline lookup yields CDR1 LNHDA and CDR2 SQIVND (reference sequence). CDR3 amino acids: CASSLQGRNQPQHF. Written as DNA, the CDR3 is TGTGCCAGTAGCCTACAGGGGCGCAATCAGCCCCAGCATTTT.

Only one count was recorded for this clone. The genes are TRBV7-2 and TRBJ2-7, with 8 bases that match TRBD2. V lost 2 bases and J lost 0; bases outside the gene matches: 3. Germline V gene data show CDR1 as SGHTA and CDR2 as FQGNSA. The CDR3 is made up of 15 amino acids. The CDR3 sequence is CASSLREGHSYEQYF. Here the CDR3 DNA reads TGTGCCAGCAGCTTACGGGAGGGGCACTCCTACGAGCAGTACTTC.

The CDR3, as DNA: TGTGCCAGCAGCTTTCCGGGTGAGAATTCACCCCTCCACTTT. Amino acids: CASSFPGENSPLHF. This chain uses TRBV7-9 with TRBJ1-6; D gene ambiguous. Germline assignment: CDR1 SEHNR and CDR2 FQNEAQ (reference sequence). CDR3 length: 14 amino acids. The V end was cut by 3 bases, the J end by 7 bases, with 10 bases between.

The rearrangement joins TRBV30 to TRBJ1-2; 8 bases map to TRBD1. This CDR3 comprises 13 residues. CDR1 and CDR2 (germline): GTSNPN, SVGIG (reference sequence). Trimming took 5 bases from V and 5 from J; bases not matched to a gene: 7. CDR3 DNA: TGTGCCTGGGATGCAGGGGGCGCGTATGGCTACACCTTC. It encodes CAWDAGGAYGYTF. The whole variable domain, remainder taken from reference TRBV30 and TRBJ1-2, is SQTIHQWPATLVQPVGSPLSLECTVEGTSNPNLYWYRQAAGRGLQLLFYSVGIGQISSEVPQNLSASRPQDRQFILSSKKLLLSDSGFYLCAWDAGGAYGYTFGSGTRLTVV.

This clone was seen just once. V gene TRBV4-3 combines with J gene TRBJ2-3, with D perhaps matching TRBD2 (6 bases). V gave up 4 bases and J gave up 1 base, with 18 bases separating them. This CDR3 contains 17 residues. Germline-derived CDR1 and CDR2 are LGHNA and YSLEER. CDR3 protein: CASSRLASERGTDTQYF. The CDR3 region has the DNA TGCGCCAGCAGCCGCCTCGCAAGCGAGCGGGGCACAGATACGCAGTATTTT.

The J gene is TRBJ2-7, the V gene TRBV28; D might be TRBD1 (6 bases). The CDR3 extends over 13 amino acids. V lost 2 bases and J lost 2, with 7 bases in between. Per germline, CDR1 MDHEN and CDR2 SYDVKM. The CDR3 coding sequence is TGTGCCAGCAGTTTAGGGGGCACCTACGAGCAGTACTTC. It specifies CASSLGGTYEQYF.